These 25 T cell receptor beta chains were all obtained from the same sample, sequenced in a study of blood T cell repertoires in COVID-19. Generated by immunoSEQ multiplex PCR, the TCRdb table keeps only in-frame clones and is missing some. The sample holds 100,000 or so clones, roughly 88% seen once. The specimen was peripheral blood. The receptors here all came from a woman in her sixties with acute or convalescent COVID-19.

The V and J genes are TRBV5-1 and TRBJ1-1; D unresolved. CDR1 and CDR2 (germline): SGHRS, YFSETQ. The CDR3 sequence is 14 residues long. V lost 4 bases, J lost 0 bases, and 10 bases lay in between. CDR3 bases: TGCGCCAGCAGCGGAGGGATAATGAACACTGAAGCTTTCTTT. Translation gives CASSGGIMNTEAFF.

The chain couples TRBV10-3 to TRBJ1-2; 8 bases are a match to TRBD1. CDR1 ENHRY and CDR2 SYGVKD come from the germline V gene. The J segment lost 5 bases and the V segment lost 8 bases, leaving 16 bases of the junction unmatched. The CDR3 is 16 residues long. CDR3 residues: CAIGPGQAYMGYGYTF. The CDR3 DNA sequence: TGTGCCATCGGACCGGGACAGGCCTACATGGGGTATGGCTACACCTTC.

J is TRBJ2-1 and V is TRBV24-1; 8 bases are a match to TRBD1. V was clipped by 4 bases and J by 7 bases; unmatched bases: 11. CDR1 and CDR2 (germline): KGHDR, SFDVKD. The CDR3 sequence is 16 residues long. The CDR3 protein is CATSDPRTGRRNEQFF. The CDR3 coding sequence is TGTGCCACCAGTGACCCCCGGACAGGGCGGAGGAATGAGCAGTTCTTC.

The J gene is TRBJ1-1, the V gene TRBV23-1, with 7 bases that match TRBD1. TRBV23-1 is placed among ORFs of uncertain function. This CDR3 comprises 17 residues. After removal of 8 bases from V and 5 bases from J, the junction contained 20 bases not matched to a gene. CDR3 residues: CASPTGAGGTPGTEAFF. CDR3 DNA sequence: TGCGCCAGCCCCACGGGAGCAGGGGGGACCCCTGGGACTGAAGCTTTCTTT.

The chain has TRBV19 and TRBJ1-2; D remains ambiguous. CDR3 size: 15 residues. Per the germline V gene, CDR1 is LNHDA and CDR2 is SQIVND (reference sequence). Trimming pared 1 base from V and 2 bases from J, leaving 11 bases between. The CDR3 reads CASSIGGNRNYGYTF. The DNA for the CDR3 is TGTGCCAGTAGTATAGGAGGGAACCGCAACTATGGCTACACCTTC.

This clone was observed a single time. This chain connects TRBV29-1 to TRBJ2-3; weak D call: TRBD2 (5 bases). This CDR3 has 11 amino acids. The germline CDR1 and CDR2 sequences are SQVTM and ANQGSEA. V shed 3 bases and J shed 5 bases, with 6 bases lying between them. The CDR3 spells CSVDEGDTQYF. In DNA form, the CDR3 reads TGCAGCGTTGACGAGGGAGATACGCAGTATTTT.

This clone has only a few counts. The same CDR3 also results from other DNA sequences found in this sample. This chain connects TRBV6-5 to TRBJ2-2, with 10 bases aligning to TRBD1. With 6 bases clipped from V and 2 bases from J, the junction kept 3 bases outside the gene matches. Germline V gene lookup returns CDR1 MNHEY and CDR2 SVGAGI. The CDR3 sequence is 15 residues long. The CDR3 nucleotides are TGTGCCAGCAGGCGGACAGGGGGAAACACCGGGGAGCTGTTTTTT. It translates to CASRRTGGNTGELFF.

V is TRBV28 and J is TRBJ1-1; 7 nucleotides line up with TRBD1. The CDR3 is made up of 16 amino acids. Germline V gives CDR1 MDHEN, CDR2 SYDVKM. V was pared by 3 bases and J by 8 bases, with 15 bases of the junction left unmatched. CDR3 protein: CASSFSPGGASREAFF. DNA of the CDR3: TGTGCCAGCAGTTTTTCGCCAGGGGGAGCCAGTCGGGAAGCTTTCTTT.

V gene TRBV19 combines with J gene TRBJ2-1; TRBD1 agrees at 10 bases. With 5 bases clipped from V and 7 bases from J, the junction kept 11 bases outside the gene matches. CDR3 length: 16 residues. Germline V lookup: CDR1 LNHDA, CDR2 SQIVND (reference sequence). This CDR3 is CASSGGDGTGANEQFF. CDR3 coding DNA: TGTGCCAGTAGTGGAGGTGACGGGACAGGGGCAAATGAGCAGTTCTTC.

The chain carries TRBV9 and TRBJ1-5; D not resolved. CDR1 is SGDLS and CDR2 is YYNGEE in the germline V gene. The germline V and J ends were trimmed by 2 bases and 5 bases, with 8 bases remaining between them. The CDR3 extends over 13 amino acids. In DNA, the CDR3 is TGTGCCAGCAGCGTGGGGAGGGATCAGCCCCAGCATTTT. The encoded protein is CASSVGRDQPQHF.

The V gene is TRBV7-8, the J gene TRBJ2-2; 9 bases are shared with TRBD2. CDR1 SGHVS and CDR2 FQNEAQ come from the germline V gene. The ends lost 2 bases at V and 7 bases at J; junction bases unmatched: 8. The CDR3 loop spans 16 amino acids. The CDR3, as DNA: TGTGCCAGCAGCTTAACTCTAGCGGGAAGGGTCGGGGAGCTGTTTTTT. It is translated as CASSLTLAGRVGELFF.

The J gene is TRBJ2-6, the V gene TRBV4-1; 7 bases align to TRBD1. From germline, CDR1 is MGHRA and CDR2 YSYEKL. Trimming at V came to 7 bases and at J to 1 base, leaving 10 bases not matched to a gene. This CDR3 has 17 residues. CDR3 residues: CASNGQVGMSGANVLTF. The CDR3 nucleotides are TGCGCCAGCAACGGACAGGTTGGAATGTCTGGGGCCAACGTCCTGACTTTC.

This clone was picked up one time. The V call is TRBV3-1 (or the pseudogene TRBV3-2), the J call TRBJ1-4; 12 bases are shared with TRBD1. Germline V lookup: CDR1 LGHDT, CDR2 YNNKEL (reference sequence). The CDR3 is 15 residues long. V trimming: 3 bases; J trimming: 8 bases; junction bases outside the gene matches: 4. The CDR3 DNA reads as TGTGCCAGCAGCCACCCGGGACAGGGGGCCGAAAAACTGTTTTTT. The encoded protein is CASSHPGQGAEKLFF.

This clone was seen a single time. V and J are TRBV5-1 and TRBJ1-5; 7 bases line up with TRBD1. The junction had 6 bases not matched to a gene; V was cut back by 4 bases and J by 5 bases. The germline CDR1 and CDR2 sequences are SGHRS and YFSETQ. The CDR3 spans 14 residues. The CDR3 DNA reads as TGCGCCAGCAGCCGAAGGACAGGCGATCAGCCCCAGCATTTT. This translates into CASSRRTGDQPQHF.

This clone has just one count. The V call is TRBV6-6, the J call TRBJ2-7; 10 nucleotides agree with TRBD1. J lost 3 bases, V lost 5 bases, and 4 bases had no gene match. The CDR3 runs to 14 residues. Looked up from germline, CDR1 is MNHNY and CDR2 is SVGAGI (reference sequence). The CDR3 loop is CASSLGTGVYEQYF. CDR3 DNA: TGTGCCAGCAGTCTAGGGACAGGGGTCTACGAGCAGTACTTC.

This clone came up a few times. The rearrangement links TRBV28 to TRBJ2-1, with TRBD2 matching over 7 bases. V lost 3 bases, J lost 2 bases, and 4 bases stayed unmatched. Germline V gives CDR1 MDHEN, CDR2 SYDVKM. The CDR3 sequence is 15 residues long. The CDR3 bases are TGTGCCAGCAGTTTGGGAGGGAGAACCTACAATGAGCAGTTCTTC. This gives the protein CASSLGGRTYNEQFF.

The rearrangement uses TRBV6-5 and TRBJ2-5; possible D gene TRBD1, 5 bases. The germline V gene has CDR1 MNHEY and CDR2 SVGAGI. The ends were cut back, 3 bases at V and 2 bases at J, with 10 bases in the middle. The CDR3 length is 14 residues. CDR3 nucleotides: TGTGCCAGCAGTTATGTAAGACAGCAAGAGACCCAGTACTTC. Translating gives CASSYVRQQETQYF.

The chain recombines TRBV18 with TRBJ1-2; TRBD1 aligns across 12 bases. V gave up 0 bases and J gave up 4 bases; unmatched junction bases: 9. This CDR3 has 18 residues. The germline V gene encodes CDR1 KGHSH and CDR2 LQKENI. The DNA for the CDR3 is TGTGCCAGCTCACCACCGTCTCCCGGGACAGGGGGCGGCTATGGCTACACCTTC. This gives the protein CASSPPSPGTGGGYGYTF.

V and J are TRBV15 and TRBJ2-1; possibly TRBD1 for D (6 bases). The CDR3 is 13 residues long. Per the germline V gene, CDR1 is LNHNV and CDR2 is YYDKDF (reference sequence). V was cut by 4 bases and J by 10 bases, with 14 bases left in between. In DNA form, the CDR3 reads TGTGCCACCAGCAAGCAGGGGCGGGCGGAGCAGTTCTTC. The encoded protein is CATSKQGRAEQFF.

The chain recombines TRBV7-5 with TRBJ2-7; TRBD2 reflects the table's D call only, with no check against the DNA. TRBV7-5 is a pseudogene segment. CDR3 length equals 15 residues. CDR3 DNA sequence: TGTGCCAGAAGCTCAGAGGGACTAGGGATCGACGAGCAGTACGTC. The encoded protein is CARSSEGLGIDEQYV.

The gene calls are TRBV28 and TRBJ2-5, with TRBD2 as a possible D gene (6 bases). The length of the CDR3 is 10 residues. CDR1 is MDHEN and CDR2 is SYDVKM in the germline V gene. Trimming left V 10 bases short and J 5 bases short, with 8 bases between. CDR3 DNA sequence: TGTGCCACCCGGGGGGAGACCCAGTACTTC. Protein product: CATRGETQYF.

The genes are TRBV21-1 and TRBJ1-4; the table calls TRBD1, which could not be checked here. TRBV21-1 counts as a pseudogene. The CDR3 is made up of 15 amino acids. CDR3 nucleotide sequence: TGTGCCAGCAGCACCTCGGACAGGACTAATGAAAAACTGTTTTTT. This codes for CASSTSDRTNEKLFF.

The J gene is TRBJ1-2, the V gene TRBV10-2, with 8 bases fitting TRBD1. The CDR3 has 15 amino acids. V was pared by 0 bases and J by 4 bases, with 4 bases of the junction left unmatched. Germline V gene data show CDR1 as WSHSY and CDR2 as SAAADI. The CDR3 DNA reads TGCGCCAGCAGTGAGTCGACGGGACAGGTCTATGGCTACACCTTC. Protein sequence: CASSESTGQVYGYTF.

The CDR3: CSVEGTTSGSINEQFF. CDR3 sequence (DNA): TGCAGCGTTGAAGGGACGACTAGCGGGAGCATCAATGAGCAGTTCTTC. The chain couples TRBV29-1 to TRBJ2-1; 12 bases are shared with TRBD2. V was clipped by 1 base and J by 6 bases; unmatched bases: 7. Germline V gene lookup returns CDR1 SQVTM and CDR2 ANQGSEA. This CDR3 comprises 16 residues.

The rearrangement uses TRBV5-6 and TRBJ2-5; 14 bases fit TRBD2. This CDR3 has 18 amino acids. The germline V gene encodes CDR1 SGHDT and CDR2 YYEEEE. The junction had 12 bases not matched to a gene; V was cut back by 3 bases and J by 5 bases. Written as DNA, the CDR3 is TGTGCCAGCAGCTACAGACTAGCGGGAGGGCCAGGGCAGGAGACCCAGTACTTC. It is translated as CASSYRLAGGPGQETQYF.